The 20 T cell receptor beta chains in this list originate from one sample, sequenced in a study of CD8 T cells in Susac syndrome. RNA totalling about 0.45 to 1 ug underwent reverse transcription with random hexamers. TCRdb reprocessed the immunoSEQ multiplex PCR reads via MiXCR and lists one record per CDR3 protein. Of around 110,000 distinct CDR3 sequences listed, roughly 94% are singletons. Material: CD8+ T cells from PBMCs. The receptors shown here come from a human donor with Susac syndrome.

CDR3 protein: CASSMTGHTGELFF. Written as DNA, the CDR3 is TGTGCCAGCAGTATGACAGGACACACCGGGGAGCTGTTTTTT. The chain carries TRBV12-3 or TRBV12-4 and TRBJ2-2, with a tentative D call TRBD1 (6 bases). This CDR3 contains 14 residues. Deletions cut 5 bases from V and 3 bases from J, with 10 bases between.

The rearrangement joins TRBV12-3 or TRBV12-4 to TRBJ2-5; 10 bases match TRBD2. This CDR3 is built from 16 residues. The J segment lost 4 bases and the V segment lost 3 bases, leaving 8 bases of the junction unmatched. The CDR3 protein is CASSFSGGDWGETQYF. Here the CDR3 DNA reads TGTGCCAGCAGTTTCAGCGGGGGGGATTGGGGAGAGACCCAGTACTTC.

V usage is TRBV7-9 and J usage is TRBJ2-7; 7 positions match TRBD1. Per the germline V gene, CDR1 is SEHNR and CDR2 is FQNEAQ (reference sequence). The V and J ends lost 5 bases and 5 bases, in that order; junction bases with no gene match: 3. The CDR3 is made up of 12 amino acids. CDR3 loop: CASSVGTDEQYF. The CDR3 nucleotides read TGTGCCAGCAGCGTCGGGACAGACGAGCAGTACTTC.

This clonotype is a singleton in its sample. The V call is TRBV6-2 or TRBV6-3, the J call TRBJ1-2; D call uncertain. CDR3 length: 11 amino acids. With 7 bases removed from V and 13 bases from J, the gap between germline ends came to 16 bases. Germline V lookup: CDR1 MNHEY, CDR2 SVGEGT. CDR3: CASTPGGKRTF. The CDR3 DNA follows: TGTGCCAGCACCCCGGGAGGGAAGCGCACCTTC.

The chain is built from TRBV29-1 and TRBJ2-1; 7 positions match TRBD1. Losses at the gene ends were 7 bases for V and 3 bases for J; bases not matched to a gene: 9. Germline V gene sequence: CDR1 SQVTM, CDR2 ANQGSEA. The CDR3 spans 14 residues. The CDR3 region is CSARDSRFYNEQFF. Here the CDR3 DNA reads TGCAGCGCCCGGGACAGCCGATTCTACAATGAGCAGTTCTTC.

V and J are TRBV7-9 and TRBJ2-3; maybe TRBD2 (6 bases). The CDR3 covers 16 residues. Germline CDR1 and CDR2: SEHNR and FQNEAQ (reference sequence). V was trimmed by 1 base and J by 0 bases, leaving 11 bases between them. Here the CDR3 DNA reads TGTGCCAGCAGCTTAGGGGTAGGGACTAGCACAGATACGCAGTATTTT. It yields the protein CASSLGVGTSTDTQYF.

The J gene is TRBJ2-1, the V gene TRBV7-6; weak D call: TRBD1 (7 bases). The CDR3 has 14 residues. The V gene's germline CDR1 is SGHVS and CDR2 FNYEAQ. Trimming cost V 5 bases and J 6 bases, with 14 bases left between them. CDR3 amino acids: CASSLGQGGNEQFF. In nucleotides, the CDR3 is TGTGCCAGCAGCCTAGGGCAGGGGGGCAATGAGCAGTTCTTC.

CDR3 loop: CASSQSNRAARGYTF. As DNA, the CDR3 is TGTGCCAGCAGCCAGAGTAACAGGGCGGCCAGGGGCTACACCTTC. This sequence joins TRBV14 and TRBJ1-2; perhaps TRBD1 as D (6 bases). Germline V gene data show CDR1 as SGHDN and CDR2 as FVKESK. With 3 bases removed from V and 8 bases from J, the gap between germline ends came to 19 bases. The CDR3 is 15 residues long.

The V and J genes are TRBV20-1 and TRBJ1-3, with 7 bases identical to TRBD1. V was pared by 0 bases and J by 4 bases, with 6 bases of the junction left unmatched. Germline V CDR1 and CDR2: DFQATT, SNEGSKA (reference sequence). The CDR3 spans 15 residues. CDR3: CSARETQGPGNTIYF. In DNA, the CDR3 is TGCAGTGCTAGAGAGACACAGGGGCCAGGAAACACCATATATTTT.

V gene TRBV15 combines with J gene TRBJ2-3; D possibly corresponds to TRBD2 (6 bases). The CDR3 runs 12 residues. In germline, CDR1 is LNHNV, CDR2 YYDKDF (reference sequence). The V end was cut by 9 bases, the J end by 4 bases, with 11 bases between. The CDR3 here is CATQGGADTQYF. CDR3 bases: TGTGCCACTCAGGGCGGGGCAGATACGCAGTATTTT.

The CDR3 protein is CASSAGADTQYF. The CDR3 DNA reads as TGTGCCAGCAGCGCCGGGGCAGATACGCAGTATTTT. This chain connects TRBV27 to TRBJ2-3, with D possibly TRBD2 on 5 matching bases. Germline V CDR1 and CDR2: MNHEY, SMNVEV (reference sequence). The V end lost 6 bases, the J end lost 4 bases, and 8 bases lay between the germline ends. The CDR3 loop spans 12 amino acids.

V is TRBV7-9 and J is TRBJ2-5; D call uncertain. Germline values: CDR1 SEHNR, CDR2 FQNEAQ (reference sequence). Trimming removed 5 bases from V and 7 bases from J, with 14 bases in between. The CDR3 consists of 13 residues. The CDR3 sequence is CASSPPGGGTQYF. The DNA for the CDR3 is TGTGCCAGCAGCCCCCCGGGCGGCGGGACCCAGTACTTC.

J is TRBJ2-7 and V is TRBV12-3 or TRBV12-4; no clear D. The CDR3 sequence is 14 residues long. V shed 6 bases and J shed 6 bases, with 18 bases lying between them. CDR3 nucleotides: TGTGCCAGCAGCACCGGATTCCTTACCAGCGAGCAGTACTTC. Protein product: CASSTGFLTSEQYF.

The CDR3 DNA follows: TGCAGCGTTGACTTTGGGGGGGGATTCTATGGCTACACCTTC. This translates into CSVDFGGGFYGYTF. V gene TRBV29-1 combines with J gene TRBJ1-2; D may be TRBD1 (5 bases). The CDR3 consists of 14 residues. CDR1 and CDR2 (germline): SQVTM, ANQGSEA. V was shortened by 3 bases and J by 4 bases, with 15 bases between the two germline ends.

This clonotype was picked up a small number of times. This chain joins TRBV7-9 and TRBJ2-7; maybe TRBD1 (5 bases). The CDR3 is 13 residues long. Germline CDR1 reads SEHNR; CDR2 reads FQNEAQ (reference sequence). V shed 5 bases and J shed 3 bases, with 11 bases lying between them. The CDR3 DNA reads TGTGCCAGCAGCCCACCGACAGTCTACGAGCAGTACTTC. It is translated as CASSPPTVYEQYF.

This clonotype has just one count. The chain employs TRBV29-1 and TRBJ1-2; weak D call: TRBD1 (5 bases). Germline V lookup: CDR1 SQVTM, CDR2 ANQGSEA. The V end was cut by 5 bases, the J end by 4 bases, with 17 bases between. This CDR3 is built from 14 residues. The DNA for the CDR3 is TGCAGCGTTAACCGGGCTAGGGGTAGCTATGGCTACACCTTC. The encoded protein is CSVNRARGSYGYTF.

This clonotype was recorded a few times. This chain connects TRBV11-2 to TRBJ2-1, with 11 nucleotides matching TRBD1. Germline CDR1 and CDR2: SGHAT and FQNNGV. J gave up 7 bases and V 5 bases, and 4 bases lay outside the gene matches. The CDR3 runs to 14 residues. The CDR3 region is CASSAGTGGNEQFF. In DNA, the CDR3 is TGTGCCAGCAGCGCCGGGACAGGGGGTAATGAGCAGTTCTTC. The variable domain in full, completed from reference TRBV11-2 and TRBJ2-1, reads EAGVAQSPRYKIIEKRQSVAFWCNPISGHATLYWYQQILGQGPKLLIQFQNNGVVDDSQLPKDRFSAERLKGVDSTLKIQPAKLEDSAVYLCASSAGTGGNEQFFGPGTRLTVL.

This sequence joins TRBV20-1 and TRBJ2-1; TRBD2 matches 8 bases. The CDR3 has 14 residues. Trimming removed 3 bases from V and 5 bases from J; junction bases left unmatched: 6. CDR1 is DFQATT, CDR2 SNEGSKA, per germline (reference sequence). CDR3 DNA sequence: TGCAGTGCTAGGGTACGGGGGGGCAACAATGAGCAGTTCTTC. It is translated as CSARVRGGNNEQFF.

This chain connects TRBV5-4 to TRBJ2-1; no reliable D call. The CDR3 consists of 14 residues. CDR1 SGHNT and CDR2 YYREEE come from the germline V gene (reference sequence). Between the trimmed V and J ends, which lost 4 bases and 6 bases, there was a span of 14 bases. The CDR3 DNA reads TGTGCCAGCAGCAAAACTACCGAGATCAATGAGCAGTTCTTC. Translation: CASSKTTEINEQFF.

V usage is TRBV9 and J usage is TRBJ1-1; tentative D call: TRBD1 (5 bases). This CDR3 has 16 amino acids. Trimming removed 1 base at V and 5 bases at J, with 18 bases between. Germline CDR1 and CDR2: SGDLS and YYNGEE. CDR3 coding DNA: TGTGCCAGCAGCGTAAATACGGAGAGAGGGACGACTGAAGCTTTCTTT. As protein: CASSVNTERGTTEAFF. Together with reference TRBV9 and TRBJ1-1, the CDR3 gives the full variable domain: DSGVTQTPKHLITATGQRVTLRCSPRSGDLSVYWYQQSLDQGLQFLIQYYNGEERAKGNILERFSAQQFPDLHSELNLSSLELGDSALYFCASSVNTERGTTEAFFGQGTRLTVV.